This entry features one TCR beta chain sequence. What it recognizes is unknown. CDR3 length: 16 amino acids. The V segment lost 3 bases and the J segment 9 bases; nucleotides outside the gene matches: 14. Germline values: CDR1 MNHEY, CDR2 SMNVEV (reference sequence). The sample is drawn from a study of cytomegalovirus exposure and HLA in healthy donors. Study findings and constraints: In vitro work confirmed that a few CMV-associated chains recognize CMV antigens.

Generated by immunoSEQ multiplex PCR, the TCRdb table keeps only in-frame clones and is missing some. Counted here are a few hundred thousand clones, around 88% occurring once; the ten biggest clones make up about 2.9%. The sample taken for sequencing was PBMCs. The rearrangement uses TRBV27 and TRBJ2-1, with TRBD1 matching over 7 bases. This clonotype originated in a woman aged 18-29 years in good health and CMV-seronegative. The CDR3 protein is CASSFLKGQWDTEQFF. Written as DNA, the CDR3 is TGTGCCAGCAGTTTTCTTAAGGGACAGTGGGACACTGAGCAGTTCTTC.